The clone carrying this T cell receptor beta chain was detected only once. The data belong to a study of blood T cell repertoires in COVID-19. Study-wide context: Spain, Italy and the United States supplied samples that represented acute and convalescent COVID-19. In each case, the material was cDNA or gDNA derived from T cells, B-cell-depleted T cells, or PBMCs.

Per the original data handling: Estimation of nucleated cell counts was performed using reference gene primer amplification. Data came from immunoSEQ multiplex PCR; TCRdb stores just in-frame clones and leaves some out. For V, J and clone size, that table is used; D and trimming come from the DNA. The profile shows 200,000 to 300,000 clones, 88% of them singletons. Between the trimmed V and J ends, which lost 3 bases and 6 bases, there was a span of 12 bases. The CDR3 loop spans 13 amino acids. Germline CDR1 DFQATT, CDR2 SNEGSKA (reference sequence). This sequence was found in a man aged 60 to 75 who had recovered from COVID-19. The sequencing sample was made of peripheral blood. This rearrangement joins TRBV20-1 to TRBJ2-1; D possibly corresponds to TRBD1 (6 bases). CDR3 loop: CSASNRAVNEQFF. DNA for the CDR3: TGCAGTGCTAGTAACAGGGCGGTCAATGAGCAGTTCTTC.